This T cell receptor (beta chain) came from a study of CD8 T cells in ankylosing spondylitis (dated by TCRdb to 2016 to 2017). Some background on the complete study: T cell receptor beta repertoires were profiled in healthy donors and ankylosing spondylitis patients so that disease-linked TCR variants could be found. In total, the full study cohort was made up of roughly 100 healthy donors and 20 to 25 ankylosing spondylitis patients. Peripheral blood samples were taken, and synovial fluid was additionally collected from ankylosing spondylitis patients. Here is what the overall study found, with its caveats: Some motif variants had previously been reported in the synovial fluid and blood of reactive arthritis patients, which suggests shared mechanisms of disease initiation. The disease-linked clones showed a CD8+ phenotype and occurred at relatively low frequencies in peripheral blood. Blood from ankylosing spondylitis patients appeared to be characterized by a TCR beta motif composed of under ten highly homologous amino acid variants. According to the report, matched synovial fluid samples from ankylosing spondylitis patients were significantly enriched for the disease-linked clones.

Sequencing was carried out with an Illumina HiSeq 2500. Quantitative 5'-RACE with molecular barcodes was the method used to prepare the TCR beta libraries. The published analysis was carried out like this. A new computational method based on a probabilistic model of VDJ rearrangement was used to identify disease-linked TCR variants. Starting from the raw public reads, TCRdb applied fastp trimming at Q25, assembled clones with MiXCR and retained in-frame beta chains. Entries that share a CDR3 protein sequence are merged under the most common genes and DNA. The V and J calls were not made by the authors but by TCRdb's processing. The sample records around 150,000 distinct CDR3 sequences, 7.3% of which are singletons. The ten largest clonotypes hold under 15% of the sample. The CDR3 sequence holds 14 residues, the cysteine and phenylalanine included. Kept here is only the CDR3 DNA, which spans 42 bases and is read in frame from base 1. Sequences MNHEY (CDR1) and SVGAGI (CDR2) are obtained from the germline V gene. At the junction V is shortened by 2 bases and J by 2 bases, with 9 bases in between.

This clonotype was detected many times. This clone's antigen is unknown. Base qualities are not recorded, but no much larger clone differs from it by a single base. The sample taken for sequencing was blood, either unsorted or a sorted T cell fraction (not recorded which). Here the chain combines TRBV6-5 and TRBJ1-1; no D segment can be confidently identified. The TCR was taken from a female donor with ankylosing spondylitis or in good health (not recorded which). The DNA sequence is as follows: TGTGCCAGCAGTTACCAAGGGCAAAACACTGAAGCTTTCTTT. The resulting protein is CASSYQGQNTEAFF.